This T cell receptor beta chain was recorded in a study of CD8+CD57+ T cells in acquired aplastic anemia. CDR3 and TCR beta VDJ profiling relied on genomic DNA as the template. MiXCR, applied by TCRdb to the reads, yields one record per CDR3 protein. Of under 250,000 distinct CDR3 sequences detected, 34% appear once; the ten largest clones hold around 1.1%. The sequenced material came from sorted CD4+, CD8+, or CD8+CD57+ T cells (not recorded which) from PBMCs. The clonotype originates from a human donor in good health, serving as a control.

CDR3 DNA sequence: TGTGCCATCAGTGACAGGGTGAGCCCTAACTATGGCTACACCTTC. It specifies CAISDRVSPNYGYTF. The chain carries TRBV10-3 and TRBJ1-2, with a tentative D call TRBD1 (5 bases). Trimming shortened V by 3 bases and J by 0 bases, and 11 bases separated the two germline ends. The length of the CDR3 is 15 residues. The germline gives CDR1 ENHRY, CDR2 SYGVKD.